What follows are 2 T cell receptor beta chains derived from one specimen sequenced in a study of post-analysis software for immune sequencing data. Study results and caveats: TRBV5-6, TRBV5-1 and TRBV20-1 belonged to a set of about 5 TRBV segments that were more frequent in patients than controls.

Their target antigens are unknown. Prepared TCR beta cDNA libraries contained unique molecular identifiers. TCRdb itself ran the PCR reads through MiXCR, one entry per CDR3 protein. Of almost 700,000 distinct CDR3 sequences in the sample, around 64% were seen once. Input material: blood. The source is a girl aged 2-10 years with multiple sclerosis.

The rearrangement links TRBV7-2 to TRBJ2-1, with 8 bases lining up with TRBD2. This CDR3 spans 14 amino acids. Germline trimming cut 2 bases from V and 11 bases from J; bases unmatched to any gene: 8. Germline loops: CDR1 SGHTA, CDR2 FQGNSA. The CDR3 sequence is CASSLHREGQQQFF. The CDR3 region has the DNA TGTGCCAGCAGCTTACATCGGGAGGGCCAACAGCAGTTCTTC.

The rearrangement uses TRBV5-8 and TRBJ1-5; D unresolved. Trimming removed 0 bases at V and 7 bases at J, with 17 bases between. CDR3 length: 16 residues. Germline CDR1 is SGHTS and CDR2 is YDEGEE. CDR3 loop: CASSLERGPGNQPQHF. In DNA, the CDR3 is TGTGCCAGCAGCTTGGAGCGGGGTCCGGGTAACCAGCCCCAGCATTTT.